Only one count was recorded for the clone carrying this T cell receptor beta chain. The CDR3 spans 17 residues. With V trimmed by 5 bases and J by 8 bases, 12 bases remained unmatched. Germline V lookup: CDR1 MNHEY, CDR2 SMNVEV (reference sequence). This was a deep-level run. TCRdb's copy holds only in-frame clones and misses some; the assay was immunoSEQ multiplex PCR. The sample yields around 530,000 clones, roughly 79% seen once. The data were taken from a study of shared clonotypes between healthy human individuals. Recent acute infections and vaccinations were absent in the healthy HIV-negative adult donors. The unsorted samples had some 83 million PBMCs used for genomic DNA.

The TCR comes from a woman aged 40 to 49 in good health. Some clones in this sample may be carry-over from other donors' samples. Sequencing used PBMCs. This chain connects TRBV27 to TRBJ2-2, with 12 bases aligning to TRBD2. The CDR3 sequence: CASSPIGLAGRSGELFF. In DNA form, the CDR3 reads TGTGCCAGCAGTCCAATCGGACTAGCGGGAAGGTCAGGGGAGCTGTTTTTT.